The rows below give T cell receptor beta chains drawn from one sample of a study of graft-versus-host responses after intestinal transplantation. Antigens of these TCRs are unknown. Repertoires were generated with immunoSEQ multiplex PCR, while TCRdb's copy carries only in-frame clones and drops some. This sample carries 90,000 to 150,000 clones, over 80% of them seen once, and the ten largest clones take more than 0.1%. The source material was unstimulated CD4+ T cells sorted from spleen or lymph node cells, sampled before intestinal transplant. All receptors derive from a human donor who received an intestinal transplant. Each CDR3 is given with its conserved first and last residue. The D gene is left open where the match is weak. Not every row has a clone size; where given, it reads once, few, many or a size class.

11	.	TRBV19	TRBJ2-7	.	TGTGCCAGTAGTATAGAGGGTCGGCAGTACTTC	CASSIEGRQYF
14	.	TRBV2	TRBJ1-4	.	TGTGCCATACGGGGGGGTGCAACTAATGAAAAACTGTTTTTT	CAIRGGATNEKLFF
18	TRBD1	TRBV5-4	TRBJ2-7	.	TGTGCCAGCAGCAAAGGGACAGGGGACGAGCGGGGATTGAGGGAGCAGTACTTC	CASSKGTGDERGLREQYF
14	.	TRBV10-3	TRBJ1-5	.	TGTGCCATCGGGAGGGCGGGGGGCAATCAGCCCCAGCATTTT	CAIGRAGGNQPQHF
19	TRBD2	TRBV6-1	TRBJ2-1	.	TGTGCCAGCAGTGCGCAAGGTTCAATTCTAGCGGCAAAATACAATGAGCAGTTCTTC	CASSAQGSILAAKYNEQFF
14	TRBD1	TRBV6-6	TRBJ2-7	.	TGTGCCAGCAGTTACTCGGACAGGTCCTACGAGCAGTACTTC	CASSYSDRSYEQYF
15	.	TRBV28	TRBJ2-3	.	TGTGCCAGCAGCTTTATGGGGGGGGCAACAGATACGCAGTATTTT	CASSFMGGATDTQYF
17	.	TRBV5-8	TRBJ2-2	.	TGTGCCAGCAGCCCGGCGACCGGACTCAGGAACACCGGGGAGCTGTTTTTT	CASSPATGLRNTGELFF
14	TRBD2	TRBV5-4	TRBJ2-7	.	TGTGCCAGCAGCCTCCGGGGCGGGAGCTACGAGCAGTACTTC	CASSLRGGSYEQYF
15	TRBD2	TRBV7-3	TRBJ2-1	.	TGTGCCAGCAGCCCAGCGGGAGGGCCGGAGAATGAGCAGTTCTTC	CASSPAGGPENEQFF
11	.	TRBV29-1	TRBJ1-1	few	TGCAGCGTTGACAGGAACACTGAAGCTTTCTTT	CSVDRNTEAFF
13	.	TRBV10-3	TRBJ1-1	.	TGTGCCATCAGCCCAAACCAGGGCACTGAAGCTTTCTTT	CAISPNQGTEAFF
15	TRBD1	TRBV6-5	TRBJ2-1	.	TGTGCCAGCAGTTACTCCCGGGACAGCCTCAATGAGCAGTTCTTC	CASSYSRDSLNEQFF
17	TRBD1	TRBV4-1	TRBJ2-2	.	TGCGCCAGCAGCCAATCCAATGGGAGACAGGGGACCGGGGAGCTGTTTTTT	CASSQSNGRQGTGELFF
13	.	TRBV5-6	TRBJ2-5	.	TGTGCCAGCACCAAGCGGTACCAAGAGACCCAGTACTTC	CASTKRYQETQYF
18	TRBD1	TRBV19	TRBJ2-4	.	TGTGCCAGTAGTATCCCTCGACAGGGCGGTCTAGCCAAAAACATTCAGTACTTC	CASSIPRQGGLAKNIQYF
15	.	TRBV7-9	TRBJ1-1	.	TGTGCCAGCAGCTTAATGGCGGGAATGAACACTGAAGCTTTCTTT	CASSLMAGMNTEAFF
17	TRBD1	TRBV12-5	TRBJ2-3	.	TGTGCTAGTGGTTTGGTACTCAGGGGGCGCTTAACAGATACGCAGTATTTT	CASGLVLRGRLTDTQYF
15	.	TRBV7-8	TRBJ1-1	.	TGTGCCAGCAGCTTAGCGATTCGGGGTTTGAATGGAGCTTTCTTT	CASSLAIRGLNGAFF
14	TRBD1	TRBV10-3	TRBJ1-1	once	TGTGCCATCAGTGGGACAGGGCAGAACACTGAAGCTTTCTTT	CAISGTGQNTEAFF
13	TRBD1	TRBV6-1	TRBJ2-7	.	TGTGCCAGCAGAGACAGGGGTCCCTACGAGCAGTACTTC	CASRDRGPYEQYF
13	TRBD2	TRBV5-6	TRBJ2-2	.	TGTGCCAGCAGCTTGCAGCGGGACGGGGAGCTGTTTTTT	CASSLQRDGELFF
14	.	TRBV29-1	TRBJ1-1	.	TGCAGCGTATATGTACAGGGTAGAAACACTGAAGCTTTCTTT	CSVYVQGRNTEAFF
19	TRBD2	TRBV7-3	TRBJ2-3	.	TGTGCCAGCAGCTTAAGACAGACTAGCGGGAGGTTGGGCACAGATACGCAGTATTTT	CASSLRQTSGRLGTDTQYF
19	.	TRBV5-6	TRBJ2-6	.	TGTGCCAGCAGCTTCATTGGAAAGATCCTTCGAGGTGGGGCCAACGTCCTGACTTTC	CASSFIGKILRGGANVLTF
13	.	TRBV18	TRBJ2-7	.	TGTGCCAGCTCACTGGGACGGACCTACGAGCAGTACTTC	CASSLGRTYEQYF
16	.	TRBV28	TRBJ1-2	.	TGTGCCAGCAGTTTTGGGGGGACCCTCCAGGACTATGGCTACACCTTC	CASSFGGTLQDYGYTF
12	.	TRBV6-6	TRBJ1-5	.	TGTGCCAGCAGTTACGGAGAGCAGCCCCAGCATTTT	CASSYGEQPQHF
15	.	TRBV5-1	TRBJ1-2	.	TGCGCCAGCAGCTTGAGCGGGGAGATTTACTATGGCTACACCTTC	CASSLSGEIYYGYTF
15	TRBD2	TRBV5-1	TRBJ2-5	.	TGCGCCAGCAGCCCGGACACTAGCGGGAGAGAGACCCAGTACTTC	CASSPDTSGRETQYF
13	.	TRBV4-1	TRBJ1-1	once	TGCGCCAGCAGCCAAGAGGGAACCACAAGAGCTTTCTTT	CASSQEGTTRAFF
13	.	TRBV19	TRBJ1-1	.	TGTGCCAGTAGGTGGAGAATGAACACTGAAGCTTTCTTT	CASRWRMNTEAFF
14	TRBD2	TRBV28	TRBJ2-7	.	TGTGCCAGCAGTTTCCCCAGGGCGGGAGTCGAGCAGTACTTC	CASSFPRAGVEQYF
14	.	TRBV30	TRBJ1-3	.	TGTGCCTGGGGCCGGGTTGCCTCTGGAAACACCATATATTTT	CAWGRVASGNTIYF
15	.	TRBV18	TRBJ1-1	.	TGTGCCAGCTCACCACCTGTCGGGGGTGGCACTGAAGCTTTCTTT	CASSPPVGGGTEAFF
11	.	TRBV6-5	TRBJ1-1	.	TGTGCCAGCACCCTGATGGGTGAAGCTTTCTTT	CASTLMGEAFF
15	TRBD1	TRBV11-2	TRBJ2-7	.	TGTGCCAGCAGCTTGACGGACAGGACAGGGGTGGGGCAGTACTTC	CASSLTDRTGVGQYF
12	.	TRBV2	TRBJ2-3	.	TGTGCCAGCAGCCCCCGGACAGATACGCAGTATTTT	CASSPRTDTQYF
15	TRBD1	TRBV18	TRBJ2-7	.	TGTGCCAGCTCACTCGGGACAGGGGGGAACTACGAGCAGTACTTC	CASSLGTGGNYEQYF
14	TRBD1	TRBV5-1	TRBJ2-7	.	TGCGCCAGCAGCCCTGGGACAGGGAGATACGAGCAGTACTTC	CASSPGTGRYEQYF
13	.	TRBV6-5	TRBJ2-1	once	TGTGCCAGCAGTTCCGGGTTACGCAATGAGCAGTTCTTC	CASSSGLRNEQFF
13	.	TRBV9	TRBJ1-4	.	TGTGCCAGCAGGCCCGTACGGGAGGAAAAACTGTTTTTT	CASRPVREEKLFF
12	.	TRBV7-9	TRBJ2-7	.	TGTGCCAGCAGCTCGAGGGTTTACGAGCAGTACTTC	CASSSRVYEQYF
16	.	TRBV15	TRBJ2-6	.	TGTGCCACCAGCAGAGCAGGGGGAGGTGGGGCCAACGTCCTGACTTTC	CATSRAGGGGANVLTF
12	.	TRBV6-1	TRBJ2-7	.	TGTGCCAGCACAGGCACTTCCTACGAGCAGTACTTC	CASTGTSYEQYF
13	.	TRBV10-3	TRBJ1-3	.	TGTGCCATCAGTCAGAGCTCTGGAAACACCATATATTTT	CAISQSSGNTIYF
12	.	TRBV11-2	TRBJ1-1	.	TGTGCCAGCAGCTTAGAGGGCCTCCGAGCTTTCTTT	CASSLEGLRAFF
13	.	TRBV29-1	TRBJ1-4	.	TGCAGCGTTCGATTGTCAACTAATGAAAAACTGTTTTTT	CSVRLSTNEKLFF
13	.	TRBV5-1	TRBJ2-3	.	TGCGCCACCGGGGACCCCCTCACAGATACGCAGTATTTT	CATGDPLTDTQYF
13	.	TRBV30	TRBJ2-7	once	TGTGCCTGCCACCGGTTTAGCTCCTACGAGCAGTACTTC	CACHRFSSYEQYF
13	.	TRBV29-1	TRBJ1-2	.	TGCAGCGTTCTTTTACTTTTTGGTCGGGGCTACACCTTC	CSVLLLFGRGYTF
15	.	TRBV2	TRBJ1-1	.	TGTGCCAGCAGTGAGATCCAGGGCGGGAACACTGAAGCTTTCTTT	CASSEIQGGNTEAFF
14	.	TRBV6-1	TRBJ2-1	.	TGTGCCAGCAGCTCAGACAGCTCCTACAATGAGCAGTTCTTC	CASSSDSSYNEQFF
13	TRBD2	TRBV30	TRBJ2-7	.	TGTGCCTGGAGTGAATCGGGGGGATACGAGCAGTACTTC	CAWSESGGYEQYF
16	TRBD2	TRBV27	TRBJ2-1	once	TGTGCCAGCAGTTCTGGGACTAGCGGGAGATCATTTGAGCAGTTCTTC	CASSSGTSGRSFEQFF
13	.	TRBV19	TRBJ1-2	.	TGTGCCACTAGGGGGGCAGGGAGTTGGGACTACACCTTC	CATRGAGSWDYTF
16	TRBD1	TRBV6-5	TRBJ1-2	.	TGTGCCAGCAGTTACTCGCGCGAGACAGGGGGGCAAGGCTACACCTTC	CASSYSRETGGQGYTF
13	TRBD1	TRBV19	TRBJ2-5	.	TGTGCCAGCAGGGACAGGGGGCAAGAGACCCAGTACTTC	CASRDRGQETQYF
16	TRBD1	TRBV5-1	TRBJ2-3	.	TGCGCCAGCAGCTTGGACCCGGGACAGGGGGGGGATACGCAGTATTTT	CASSLDPGQGGDTQYF